These 21 T cell receptor beta chains originate from one sample sequenced in a study of T-cell memory formation after mild COVID-19. One entry per CDR3 protein results from TCRdb running MiXCR on the 5' RACE reads. The table lists 150,000 to 200,000 distinct CDR3 sequences, roughly 15% of them singletons. Sequencing input: PBMCs or a T cell subset sorted from them (not recorded which). The source of these receptors is an adult woman who had mild COVID-19 (a few samples of this study predate the infection). Cell type and time point are not known.

This chain uses TRBV27 with TRBJ2-3; TRBD2 matches 8 bases. The germline V gene has CDR1 MNHEY and CDR2 SMNVEV (reference sequence). J lost 10 bases, V lost 5 bases, and 11 bases had no gene match. The CDR3 is 14 residues long. Here the CDR3 DNA reads TGTGCCAGCAGTATCCGAACCGGGACTAGTGCGCAGTATTTT. It specifies CASSIRTGTSAQYF.

The genes are TRBV11-2 and TRBJ2-2; D ambiguous. CDR1 SGHAT and CDR2 FQNNGV come from the germline V gene. V dropped 6 bases and J dropped 4 bases, with 12 bases sitting between them. The length of the CDR3 is 14 residues. The CDR3 DNA follows: TGTGCCAGCAGAATAGAGTTCACCACCGGGGAGCTGTTTTTT. Encoded protein: CASRIEFTTGELFF.

This chain links TRBV5-1 with TRBJ2-7; the match to TRBD1 covers 9 bases. V lost 7 bases and J lost 6; bases outside the gene matches: 11. This CDR3 spans 14 amino acids. The germline V gene has CDR1 SGHRS and CDR2 YFSETQ. Here the CDR3 DNA reads TGCGCCAGCGGACACCGGGACAGGGTGGCCGAGCAGTACTTC. Protein sequence: CASGHRDRVAEQYF.

The J gene is TRBJ2-3, the V gene TRBV7-2; D is undetermined. The CDR3 extends over 12 amino acids. V lost 2 bases, J lost 5 bases, and 5 bases lay in between. In germline, CDR1 is SGHTA, CDR2 FQGNSA. As DNA, the CDR3 is TGTGCCAGCAGCTTATACCGAGATACGCAGTATTTT. Translated: CASSLYRDTQYF.

The rearrangement links TRBV18 to TRBJ2-6; 9 bases are shared with TRBD1. Germline lookup yields CDR1 KGHSH and CDR2 LQKENI. Losses at the gene ends were 5 bases for V and 0 bases for J; bases not matched to a gene: 8. The CDR3 is made up of 18 amino acids. The CDR3 loop is CASSSRDRVSSGANVLTF. The CDR3 DNA sequence: TGTGCCAGCTCAAGCCGGGACAGGGTCAGCTCTGGGGCCAACGTCCTGACTTTC.

The V and J genes are TRBV29-1 and TRBJ1-2, with D tentatively TRBD1 (5 bases). Looked up from germline, CDR1 is SQVTM and CDR2 is ANQGSEA. Trimming shortened V by 3 bases and J by 8 bases, and 16 bases separated the two germline ends. The CDR3 runs to 13 residues. The CDR3 sequence: CSVDRESGGGYTF. The CDR3 DNA reads TGCAGCGTTGATCGGGAATCGGGGGGAGGCTACACCTTC.

This clonotype has a handful of counts. The chain links TRBV11-3 to TRBJ2-7, with D unresolved. The CDR3 is made up of 17 amino acids. Germline CDR1 and CDR2: SGHNT and YENEEA. V gave up 5 bases and J gave up 2 bases, with 22 bases separating them. This CDR3 reads CASSETQGLEPPYEQYF. In nucleotides, the CDR3 is TGTGCCAGCAGCGAAACTCAAGGTCTAGAACCCCCCTACGAGCAGTACTTC.

This clonotype was detected only a few times. J is TRBJ2-7 and V is TRBV4-1; TRBD2 matches at 12 bases. The germline CDR1 and CDR2 sequences are MGHRA and YSYEKL. Trimming cost V 0 bases and J 5 bases; bases outside gene matches: 5. This CDR3 has 16 residues. DNA for the CDR3: TGCGCCAGCAGCCAAGAAAAGACTAGCGGGGGAAACGAGCAGTACTTC. Its translation: CASSQEKTSGGNEQYF.

The chain has TRBV25-1 and TRBJ2-1, with D possibly TRBD1 on 6 matching bases. This CDR3 comprises 15 residues. Germline V CDR1 and CDR2: MGHDK, SYGVNS. Deletions cut 4 bases from V and 1 base from J, with 11 bases between. CDR3 amino acids: CASSVQGPSYNEQFF. The DNA for the CDR3 is TGTGCCAGCAGTGTACAGGGTCCGTCCTACAATGAGCAGTTCTTC.

This rearrangement joins TRBV19 to TRBJ1-1; D perhaps matches TRBD1 (5 bases). V was cut by 7 bases and J by 2 bases, with 14 bases left in between. The CDR3 loop spans 14 amino acids. CDR1 and CDR2 (germline): LNHDA, SQIVND (reference sequence). CDR3 region: CASTSLGGNTEAFF. The CDR3 DNA reads TGTGCCAGTACCTCACTGGGGGGAAACACTGAAGCTTTCTTT. Together with reference TRBV19 and TRBJ1-1, the CDR3 gives the full variable domain: DGGITQSPKYLFRKEGQNVTLSCEQNLNHDAMYWYRQDPGQGLRLIYYSQIVNDFQKGDIAEGYSVSREKKESFPLTVTSAQKNPTAFYLCASTSLGGNTEAFFGQGTRLTVV.

The chain has TRBV18 and TRBJ1-5, with TRBD1 identical over 10 bases. Trimming removed 3 bases from V and 7 bases from J; junction bases left unmatched: 6. This CDR3 region has 15 residues. Germline values: CDR1 KGHSH, CDR2 LQKENI. The CDR3: CASSPLGTGEQPQHF. The CDR3 coding sequence is TGTGCCAGCTCACCCCTCGGGACAGGGGAGCAGCCCCAGCATTTT.

This clonotype was counted only a few times. The chain couples TRBV18 to TRBJ2-1; 9 bases are shared with TRBD1. Germline loops: CDR1 KGHSH, CDR2 LQKENI. This CDR3 region has 14 residues. The J segment lost 5 bases and the V segment lost 1 base, leaving 0 bases of the junction unmatched. In DNA form, the CDR3 reads TGTGCCAGCTCACCACGGACAGGGGACAATGAGCAGTTCTTC. Its protein product is CASSPRTGDNEQFF.

The chain links TRBV7-2 to TRBJ2-2, with 8 bases that match TRBD2. V was pared by 9 bases and J by 2 bases, with 8 bases of the junction left unmatched. The CDR3 has 15 residues. The germline gives CDR1 SGHTA, CDR2 FQGNSA. For the CDR3, the DNA is TGTGCCAGTACCCGGGGGGGGGGCAACACCGGGGAGCTGTTTTTT. Encoded protein: CASTRGGGNTGELFF.

This clonotype came up a few times. V gene TRBV7-9 combines with J gene TRBJ2-1; 10 positions agree with TRBD2. With V trimmed by 5 bases and J by 3 bases, 7 bases remained unmatched. CDR1 is SEHNR, CDR2 FQNEAQ, per germline (reference sequence). CDR3 length: 16 amino acids. CDR3 bases: TGTGCCAGCAGCCCCCCACTAGCGGGGCACTACAATGAGCAGTTCTTC. It encodes CASSPPLAGHYNEQFF.

The chain employs TRBV19 and TRBJ2-1, with D perhaps matching TRBD2 (7 bases). The V end was cut by 3 bases, the J end by 6 bases, with 15 bases between. The CDR3 sequence is 15 residues long. Looked up from germline, CDR1 is LNHDA and CDR2 is SQIVND (reference sequence). CDR3 nucleotides: TGTGCCAGTAGTATTATCGGGGGGCAGGTCAATGAGCAGTTCTTC. This codes for CASSIIGGQVNEQFF.

This clonotype has more than one count but fewer than ten. J is TRBJ2-3 and V is TRBV4-2; the D gene could be TRBD1 or TRBD2 (5 bases each). This CDR3 spans 17 amino acids. Germline CDR1 is LGHNA and CDR2 is YNFKEQ. V was trimmed by 0 bases and J by 2 bases, leaving 15 bases between them. The CDR3 loop is CASSQEGRPWNTDTQYF. The CDR3 DNA reads TGTGCCAGCAGCCAAGAGGGACGGCCATGGAACACAGATACGCAGTATTTT.

This clonotype was recorded a few times. The chain links TRBV11-2 to TRBJ2-1; D ambiguous. Germline V CDR1 and CDR2: SGHAT, FQNNGV. This CDR3 spans 15 amino acids. V shed 5 bases and J shed 4 bases, with 15 bases lying between them. CDR3 protein: CASSGISGRYNEQFF. As DNA, the CDR3 is TGTGCCAGCAGCGGTATAAGTGGACGATACAATGAGCAGTTCTTC.

This clonotype was seen a handful of times. The V and J genes are TRBV7-2 and TRBJ2-1; 10 bases fit TRBD2. The CDR3 is 15 residues long. CDR1 and CDR2 (germline): SGHTA, FQGNSA. V trimming: 6 bases; J trimming: 0 bases; junction bases outside the gene matches: 2. CDR3 loop: CASRGTSDSYNEQFF. The CDR3 nucleotides are TGTGCCAGCAGGGGGACTAGCGACTCCTACAATGAGCAGTTCTTC.

This clonotype was detected only a few times. The chain employs TRBV6-2 or TRBV6-3 and TRBJ1-4, with 8 bases that match TRBD1. The CDR3 contains 13 residues. Germline CDR1 reads MNHEY; CDR2 reads SVGEGT. Trimming cost V 8 bases and J 8 bases; bases outside gene matches: 7. CDR3 sequence reads: CASGTGMAEKLFF. The CDR3 DNA is TGTGCCAGCGGGACAGGAATGGCAGAAAAACTGTTTTTT.

The chain links TRBV7-9 to TRBJ2-7, with D possibly being TRBD1 or TRBD2 (5 bases each). CDR3 length: 14 residues. The V end lost 8 bases, the J end lost 3 bases, and 17 bases lay between the germline ends. Germline CDR1 SEHNR, CDR2 FQNEAQ (reference sequence). This chain's CDR3 is CASRPGPDNYEQYF. The CDR3, as DNA: TGTGCCAGCCGCCCGGGGCCAGACAACTACGAGCAGTACTTC.

The chain employs TRBV7-2 and TRBJ2-2; D gene ambiguous. The CDR3 length is 17 residues. V was cut by 3 bases and J by 7 bases, with 21 bases left in between. Per germline, CDR1 SGHTA and CDR2 FQGNSA. CDR3: CASSFRRPTFFVGELFF. The CDR3 DNA reads as TGTGCCAGCAGCTTTCGGAGACCTACATTTTTCGTCGGGGAGCTGTTTTTT.